Included here is one T cell receptor beta chain sequence, with context. Measured with immunoSEQ multiplex PCR; TCRdb has only the in-frame clones, and not every one. The data show more than 110,000 clones, 80% to 95% seen once. The data were obtained in a study of cytotoxic CD8 clonotypes in ibrutinib-treated CLL. Deletions cut 2 bases from V and 7 bases from J, with 14 bases between. The germline V gene encodes CDR1 SGHTS and CDR2 YDEGEE. CDR3 size: 14 residues. Source: PBMCs, taken after 12 months of ibrutinib treatment. J is TRBJ2-3 and V is TRBV5-8; D call uncertain. The clonotype originates from a human donor with chronic lymphocytic leukemia. DNA of the CDR3: TGTGCCAGCAGCTTTTCGCCCACGTCTAATACGCAGTATTTT. Translated, it gives CASSFSPTSNTQYF.